This record concerns one TCR beta chain sequence. The V and J ends lost 2 bases and 6 bases, in that order; junction bases with no gene match: 3. Germline CDR1 is MNHEY and CDR2 is SVGAGI. The CDR3 has 13 amino acids. Using immunoSEQ multiplex PCR, the repertoire was profiled, and TCRdb retains in-frame clones only, with some absent. The sample holds just over 2,000,000 clones, around 95% seen once. These data originate in a study of shared clonotypes between healthy human individuals. The chain links TRBV6-5 to TRBJ1-2; 7 bases line up with TRBD1. The sequenced sample consisted of naive CD4+ T cells sorted from blood. As to subset: CD45RA+ positively selected. The sequence came from a man younger than 35 in good health. CDR3 nucleotide sequence: TGTGCCAGCAGTTACGTAACAGGGGATGGCTACACCTTC. Its protein product is CASSYVTGDGYTF.